Below, 17 T cell receptor beta chains from the same sample are listed, as sequenced in a study of T cells in Graves' hyperthyroidism and ophthalmopathy. Regions amplified from RNA transcripts were the TCR beta CDR3 regions. A set of HTBI primers served as the primers for a first-round RT-PCR of the TCR CDR3. TCRdb processed the multiplex PCR reads anew with MiXCR; each CDR3 protein has one entry. The sample consists of a few hundred thousand distinct CDR3 sequences, 15% of them appearing once. The specimen sequenced was blood. The receptors here all came from a woman in her forties or fifties with Graves' hyperthyroidism that later progressed to Graves' ophthalmopathy.

This clonotype was recorded at least ten times. The V call is TRBV2, the J call TRBJ1-4; 8 bases match TRBD1. From germline, CDR1 is SNHLY and CDR2 FYNNEI. Trimming removed 7 bases from V and 8 bases from J; junction bases left unmatched: 9. There are 14 residues in the CDR3. CDR3 sequence (DNA): TGTGCCAGCACCGGACAGGGAATTTTCGAAAAACTGTTTTTT. Encoded protein: CASTGQGIFEKLFF.

This clonotype was counted ten times or more. The chain recombines TRBV2 with TRBJ2-1, with D tentatively TRBD1 (5 bases). The CDR3 length is 14 residues. Germline V gene lookup returns CDR1 SNHLY and CDR2 FYNNEI. V shed 7 bases and J shed 9 bases, with 19 bases lying between them. CDR3 loop: CASTPRQSEREQFF. The CDR3 DNA reads TGTGCCAGCACCCCTAGACAGTCGGAACGTGAGCAGTTCTTC. The complete variable domain, with remaining parts taken from reference TRBV2 and TRBJ2-1, reads EPEVTQTPSHQVTQMGQEVILRCVPISNHLYFYWYRQILGQKVEFLVSFYNNEISEKSEIFDDQFSVERPDGSNFTLKIRSTKLEDSAMYFCASTPRQSEREQFFGPGTRLTVL.

This clonotype came up many times. The chain is built from TRBV7-2 and TRBJ2-1; weak D call: TRBD2 (7 bases). V lost 2 bases and J 7 bases, leaving 18 bases between the germline ends. The germline V gene has CDR1 SGHTA and CDR2 FQGNSA. The CDR3 is 16 residues long. CDR3 loop: CASSLSFAGAINEQFF. As DNA, the CDR3 is TGTGCCAGCAGCTTAAGCTTTGCGGGGGCGATAAATGAGCAGTTCTTC.

This clonotype was recorded a few times. V gene TRBV30 combines with J gene TRBJ2-7; a possible D gene is TRBD2 (6 bases). The CDR3 has 12 residues. Trimming stripped 5 bases from V and 1 base from J, with 9 bases between. Looked up from germline, CDR1 is GTSNPN and CDR2 is SVGIG (reference sequence). The CDR3: CAWARGSYEQYF. DNA for the CDR3: TGTGCCTGGGCTCGGGGGTCCTACGAGCAGTACTTC. Together with reference TRBV30 and TRBJ2-7, the CDR3 gives the full variable domain: SQTIHQWPATLVQPVGSPLSLECTVEGTSNPNLYWYRQAAGRGLQLLFYSVGIGQISSEVPQNLSASRPQDRQFILSSKKLLLSDSGFYLCAWARGSYEQYFGPGTRLTVT.

This clonotype has at least ten counts. The chain carries TRBV18 and TRBJ2-3, with D perhaps given as TRBD1 or TRBD2 (5 bases each). CDR3 length: 13 amino acids. V lost 8 bases, J lost 0 bases, and 9 bases lay in between. Germline V gene data show CDR1 as KGHSH and CDR2 as LQKENI. CDR3 sequence: CASTRDSTDTQYF. CDR3 nucleotide sequence: TGTGCCAGCACCCGGGACAGCACAGATACGCAGTATTTT.

This clonotype has a count of ten or more. This rearrangement joins TRBV18 to TRBJ2-7; the match to TRBD2 covers 9 bases. Trimming cost V 1 base and J 0 bases; bases outside gene matches: 4. Looked up from germline, CDR1 is KGHSH and CDR2 is LQKENI. The CDR3 runs 16 residues. CDR3 protein: CASSPRGGRASYEQYF. The CDR3, as DNA: TGTGCCAGCTCACCACGGGGCGGGAGGGCCTCCTACGAGCAGTACTTC.

The chain combines TRBV5-1 with TRBJ2-1; D might be TRBD1 (5 bases). CDR3 size: 15 residues. V was trimmed by 4 bases and J by 7 bases, leaving 18 bases between them. Germline CDR1 reads SGHRS; CDR2 reads YFSETQ. In DNA, the CDR3 is TGCGCCAGCAGCAACCCCCCCCAGGGAAGGAATGAGCAGTTCTTC. It specifies CASSNPPQGRNEQFF.

This clonotype was observed at least ten times. V and J are TRBV11-3 and TRBJ1-5; TRBD1 matches 7 bases. The CDR3 consists of 17 residues. V lost 2 bases, J lost 1 base, and 8 bases stayed unmatched. Per the germline V gene, CDR1 is SGHNT and CDR2 is YENEEA. This CDR3 reads CASSLSLGTASNQPQHF. CDR3 nucleotides: TGTGCCAGCAGCTTAAGTTTAGGGACAGCGAGCAATCAGCCCCAGCATTTT.

This clonotype was seen many times. The J gene is TRBJ2-5, the V gene TRBV20-1; 11 bases are shared with TRBD2. CDR1 is DFQATT and CDR2 is SNEGSKA in the germline V gene (reference sequence). The V gene end was trimmed by 6 bases and the J gene end by 1 base; junction bases not matched to a gene: 4. This CDR3 contains 14 residues. The CDR3 reads CSARTSGLQETQYF. The CDR3 nucleotides read TGCAGTGCCAGGACTAGCGGGCTCCAAGAGACCCAGTACTTC.

The V call is TRBV2, the J call TRBJ2-7; 9 bases match TRBD2. In germline, CDR1 is SNHLY, CDR2 FYNNEI. V was clipped by 10 bases and J by 4 bases; unmatched bases: 11. The CDR3 spans 14 residues. The CDR3 nucleotides read TGTGCCACCAGCGGGGGGATGGAGACTTACGAGCAGTACTTC. Amino acid sequence: CATSGGMETYEQYF.

The DNA for the CDR3 is TGCGCCAGCAGCCGCACAGGTCTCGGCCCAGATACGCAGTATTTT. Translated, it gives CASSRTGLGPDTQYF. V usage is TRBV4-1 and J usage is TRBJ2-3; D is perhaps TRBD1 (5 bases). This CDR3 is built from 15 residues. The germline CDR1 and CDR2 sequences are MGHRA and YSYEKL. Between the trimmed V and J ends, which lost 4 bases and 4 bases, there was a span of 15 bases.

This clonotype has ten or more counts. The chain recombines TRBV27 with TRBJ2-5; D ambiguous. In germline, CDR1 is MNHEY, CDR2 SMNVEV (reference sequence). This CDR3 is 13 amino acids long. V was clipped by 4 bases and J by 4 bases, with 10 bases between them. CDR3 in DNA: TGTGCCAGCAGTTATGGAAGGCGAGAGACCCAGTACTTC. It yields the protein CASSYGRRETQYF.

In its sample, this clonotype was seen many times. The chain carries TRBV11-2 and TRBJ2-7; no firm D call. This CDR3 contains 11 residues. The germline V and J ends were trimmed by 4 bases and 2 bases, with 3 bases remaining between them. Germline lookup yields CDR1 SGHAT and CDR2 FQNNGV. The CDR3 loop is CASSSPYEQYF. Here the CDR3 DNA reads TGTGCCAGCAGCTCCCCCTACGAGCAGTACTTC.

This clonotype was seen repeatedly, ten times or more. The chain joins TRBV7-3 to TRBJ1-1; D is undetermined. The CDR3 is 13 amino acids. Germline lookup yields CDR1 SGHTA and CDR2 FQGTGA. The ends were cut back, 4 bases at V and 0 bases at J, with 6 bases in the middle. The CDR3 is CASSSQMNTEAFF. The CDR3 DNA reads as TGTGCCAGCAGCTCGCAGATGAACACTGAAGCTTTCTTT. The variable domain in full, completed from reference TRBV7-3 and TRBJ1-1, reads GAGVSQTPSNKVTEKGKYVELRCDPISGHTALYWYRQSLGQGPEFLIYFQGTGAADDSGLPNDRFFAVRPEGSVSTLKIQRTERGDSAVYLCASSSQMNTEAFFGQGTRLTVV.

There are many counts of this clonotype. The V gene is TRBV2, the J gene TRBJ2-2, with 7 nucleotides matching TRBD2. This CDR3 comprises 15 residues. The germline gives CDR1 SNHLY, CDR2 FYNNEI. V gave up 1 base and J gave up 6 bases; unmatched junction bases: 5. The CDR3 loop reads CASSEGRGSSGELFF. The CDR3 DNA sequence: TGTGCCAGCAGTGAAGGGCGGGGGTCGTCCGGGGAGCTGTTTTTT.

This clonotype was seen more than once but under ten times. The V call is TRBV5-1, the J call TRBJ2-7; D is unresolved. This CDR3 has 15 residues. The germline V and J ends were trimmed by 0 bases and 7 bases, with 17 bases remaining between them. Germline V gene sequence: CDR1 SGHRS, CDR2 YFSETQ. CDR3: CASSLVGLPSEEQYF. The CDR3, as DNA: TGCGCCAGCAGCTTGGTCGGTCTCCCCAGCGAGGAGCAGTACTTC. Full variable domain (rest looked up from reference TRBV5-1 and TRBJ2-7): KAGVTQTPRYLIKTRGQQVTLSCSPISGHRSVSWYQQTPGQGLQFLFEYFSETQRNKGNFPGRFSGRQFSNSRSEMNVSTLELGDSALYLCASSLVGLPSEEQYFGPGTRLTVT.

This clonotype was observed many times. This chain uses TRBV28 with TRBJ2-7; D not certain. CDR3 length equals 13 residues. Per the germline V gene, CDR1 is MDHEN and CDR2 is SYDVKM. Trimming pared 3 bases from V and 0 bases from J, leaving 6 bases between. CDR3 DNA: TGTGCCAGCAGTTTTCCCCCCTCCTACGAGCAGTACTTC. This gives the protein CASSFPPSYEQYF.